This TCR beta chain was captured in a study of shared clonotypes between healthy human individuals. Notes on the study in general: About 4.5% of naive CD4 clonotypes were common to a few donors.

This clone was seen only once. Its specificity is unknown. Positive CCR7 selection of CD45RO-negative cells yielded the naive CD8 cells, and terminally differentiated effector memory CD45RA+ cells were excluded. Donors included only healthy HIV-negative adults lacking recent acute infections or vaccinations. The deep-level immunoSEQ assay was used. The assay was immunoSEQ multiplex PCR, and TCRdb's table has in-frame clones only and misses some. The sample has about 2.2 million clones, more than 85% seen once. Germline CDR1 is SGHRS and CDR2 is YFSETQ. This CDR3 contains 14 residues. The germline V and J ends were trimmed by 7 bases and 0 bases, with 11 bases remaining between them.

The clonotype originates from a young man in good health. Some clones in this sample may be carry-over from other donors' samples. The chain uses TRBV5-1 and TRBJ2-1, with unresolved D. Sequenced: naive CD8+ T cells from PBMCs. Written as DNA, the CDR3 is TGCGCCAGCGGTTTTATGAGCTCCTACAATGAGCAGTTCTTC. It is translated as CASGFMSSYNEQFF. The whole variable domain, filled in from reference TRBV5-1 and TRBJ2-1, reads KAGVTQTPRYLIKTRGQQVTLSCSPISGHRSVSWYQQTPGQGLQFLFEYFSETQRNKGNFPGRFSGRQFSNSRSEMNVSTLELGDSALYLCASGFMSSYNEQFFGPGTRLTVL.